This T cell receptor (beta chain) emerged from a study of blood T cell repertoires in COVID-19. Libraries were prepared by immunoSEQ multiplex PCR; TCRdb keeps only in-frame clonotypes and omits some of them. This repertoire shows about 150,000 clones, around 90% found once; its top ten account for approximately 4.3%. CDR3 size: 15 residues. Germline V gene data show CDR1 as SGHRS and CDR2 as YFSETQ. V lost 0 bases and J lost 4, with 13 bases in between. This chain joins TRBV5-1 and TRBJ2-5; D possibly corresponds to TRBD2 (5 bases). The sequence came from a woman aged 35 to 49 who had been exposed to COVID-19. Sequenced: PBMCs or T cells enriched from blood (not recorded which). CDR3 loop: CASSLASPERETQYF. CDR3 coding DNA: TGCGCCAGCAGCTTGGCTAGCCCGGAGCGAGAGACCCAGTACTTC.